This passage covers 18 T cell receptor beta chains from one sample sequenced in a study of T cells in localized non-small cell lung cancer (dated by TCRdb to 2019 to 2021). Libraries were built with the immunoSEQ multiplex PCR assay. Entries here come from immuneACCESS through TCRdb and include only in-frame sequences with V and J called. Some clones fail to appear in such tables; in the studies checked, an unresolved V gene covers under half of the shortfall, and the cause of the remainder is unknown. In this sample the table shows 1,000 to 1,500 clones, around 23% of which occur a single time. The ten top clones hold approximately 24% of the sample. The sequenced sample was lung tumor tissue, obtained before any cancer treatment. These receptors all come from a man aged 40 to 75 with stage II squamous cell lung carcinoma.

This rearrangement joins TRBV4-1 to TRBJ2-2, with D maybe TRBD2 (6 bases). V lost 5 bases, J lost 0 bases, and 13 bases lay in between. The CDR3 consists of 16 residues. Germline V gene data show CDR1 as MGHRA and CDR2 as YSYEKL. In DNA form, the CDR3 reads TGCGCCAGCAGCTTACGATGGACTACGAACACCGGGGAGCTGTTTTTT. Encoded protein: CASSLRWTTNTGELFF.

By frequency in the sample, this clone is medium-sized. The rearrangement uses TRBV9 and TRBJ2-3; a possible D gene is TRBD1 (5 bases). The germline CDR1 and CDR2 sequences are SGDLS and YYNGEE. The CDR3 sequence is 17 residues long. V gave up 3 bases and J gave up 5 bases, with 22 bases separating them. The DNA of the CDR3 is TGTGCCAGCAGCGGGGGCCGTGGCGGCCTCATGGGAGATACGCAGTATTTT. Amino acid sequence: CASSGGRGGLMGDTQYF.

This clone was counted a few times. This chain connects TRBV11-3 to TRBJ2-6; 8 positions agree with TRBD1. The CDR3 spans 17 residues. Looked up from germline, CDR1 is SGHNT and CDR2 is YENEEA. The J segment lost 0 bases and the V segment lost 5 bases, leaving 6 bases of the junction unmatched. The CDR3 bases are TGTGCCAGCAGCCGGCCGGGACAGGTCTCTGGGGCCAACGTCCTGACTTTC. Protein sequence: CASSRPGQVSGANVLTF.

The V and J genes are TRBV5-1 and TRBJ2-3, with 7 nucleotides matching TRBD2. The CDR3 covers 16 residues. Germline assignment: CDR1 SGHRS and CDR2 YFSETQ. The trim removed 3 bases at V and 0 bases at J, leaving 7 bases unmatched. The CDR3 DNA follows: TGCGCCAGCAGCTGGTTGACTAGCAGGAGCACAGATACGCAGTATTTT. This sequence encodes CASSWLTSRSTDTQYF.

The chain is built from TRBV6-8 and TRBJ1-1, with D uncertain. Germline assignment: CDR1 MNHGY and CDR2 SAAAGT. With 5 bases removed from V and 3 bases from J, the gap between germline ends came to 10 bases. CDR3 length: 13 residues. The CDR3 region has the DNA TGTGCCAGCAGTGATCGAGTTTACACTGAAGCTTTCTTT. Encoded protein: CASSDRVYTEAFF.

The chain is built from TRBV19 and TRBJ2-1; TRBD2 aligns across 15 bases. Germline V lookup: CDR1 LNHDA, CDR2 SQIVND (reference sequence). This CDR3 contains 16 residues. V lost 7 bases, J lost 8 bases, and 9 bases stayed unmatched. CDR3 DNA sequence: TGTGCCAGTACCCGGACTAGCGGGAGGGCCGGCGATGAGCAGTTCTTC. Encoded protein: CASTRTSGRAGDEQFF.

A few counts support this clone. The V gene is TRBV18, the J gene TRBJ1-5; D is unclear. The CDR3 runs 13 residues. The ends were cut back, 5 bases at V and 7 bases at J, with 12 bases in the middle. Germline V gene lookup returns CDR1 KGHSH and CDR2 LQKENI. The CDR3 DNA is TGTGCCAGCTCAGAGGCGGGTAGCCAGCCCCAGCATTTT. Its protein product is CASSEAGSQPQHF.

J is TRBJ2-1 and V is TRBV9, with 8 bases that match TRBD2. CDR1 is SGDLS and CDR2 is YYNGEE in the germline V gene. The J segment lost 4 bases and the V segment lost 3 bases, leaving 21 bases of the junction unmatched. This CDR3 spans 20 amino acids. The CDR3: CASSAPLAEGSRVDYNEQFF. In DNA form, the CDR3 reads TGTGCCAGCAGCGCCCCACTAGCGGAGGGTTCGCGGGTGGATTACAATGAGCAGTTCTTC.

This CDR3 reads CASSQEDRGITNEKLFF. The CDR3 nucleotides read TGTGCCAGCAGCCAAGAGGACAGGGGTATAACTAATGAAAAACTGTTTTTT. The chain uses TRBV7-2 and TRBJ1-4, with 9 bases aligning to TRBD1. The V gene end was trimmed by 5 bases and the J gene end by 1 base; junction bases not matched to a gene: 8. This CDR3 has 17 amino acids. Germline values: CDR1 SGHTA, CDR2 FQGNSA.

This sequence joins TRBV29-1 and TRBJ2-2; 7 nucleotides match TRBD1. The V and J ends lost 6 bases and 4 bases, in that order; junction bases with no gene match: 5. The CDR3 consists of 13 residues. Germline V gene lookup returns CDR1 SQVTM and CDR2 ANQGSEA. This chain's CDR3 is CSVRQGRTGELFF. Written as DNA, the CDR3 is TGCAGCGTCCGACAGGGCCGCACCGGGGAGCTGTTTTTT.

The CDR3 nucleotides read TGTGCCAGCTCACCTGGAATAACCGCGGGACTCGGCCTGCCTCCCGCAGATACGCAGTATTTT. Its protein is CASSPGITAGLGLPPADTQYF. The chain links TRBV18 to TRBJ2-3, with D perhaps TRBD2 (6 bases). CDR1 KGHSH and CDR2 LQKENI come from the germline V gene. The germline V and J ends were trimmed by 3 bases and 4 bases, with 32 bases remaining between them. This CDR3 is built from 21 residues.

Comments on this clone: The read terminates 1 residue before the CDR3 end, so the remaining end is supplied by the germline J gene. The chain is built from TRBV6-1 and TRBJ2-3, with TRBD2 as a possible D gene (6 bases). The CDR3 loop spans 15 amino acids. Per the germline V gene, CDR1 is MNHNS and CDR2 is SASEGT. With 1 base removed from V and 5 bases from J, the gap between germline ends came to 13 bases. The sequenced part of the CDR3 DNA is TGTGCCAGCAGTGAAGGGGGGGACCTAGGAGATACGCAGTAT. Protein: CASSEGGDLGDTQY. The full CDR3 reads CASSEGGDLGDTQYF.

This clone was observed a handful of times. The V and J genes are TRBV6-8 and TRBJ1-6; 9 bases agree with TRBD1. Germline CDR1 MNHGY, CDR2 SAAAGT. CDR3 length: 15 residues. V shed 2 bases and J 13 bases; nucleotides not matched to a gene: 9. The CDR3 loop is CASSYGGTGTWPLHF. DNA for the CDR3: TGTGCCAGCAGTTACGGTGGGACAGGGACGTGGCCCCTCCACTTT.

V gene TRBV11-3 combines with J gene TRBJ2-3; D not resolved. V gave up 5 bases and J gave up 1 base, with 10 bases separating them. Per the germline V gene, CDR1 is SGHNT and CDR2 is YENEEA. CDR3 length: 14 residues. The CDR3 is CASSRVGGTDTQYF. DNA of the CDR3: TGTGCCAGCAGCCGGGTAGGAGGCACAGATACGCAGTATTTT.

This clone showed up just a few times. The chain has TRBV30 and TRBJ1-1; D not resolved. This CDR3 contains 15 residues. Trimming took 1 base from V and 0 from J, leaving 12 bases between them. Germline CDR1 GTSNPN, CDR2 SVGIG (reference sequence). The CDR3 nucleotides are TGTGCCTGGAGTGGCCGGAGGAGGGTGAACACTGAAGCTTTCTTT. Translated, it gives CAWSGRRRVNTEAFF.

The chain links TRBV6-1 to TRBJ1-5; D is perhaps TRBD1 (5 bases). CDR3 size: 18 residues. Looked up from germline, CDR1 is MNHNS and CDR2 is SASEGT. V was shortened by 0 bases and J by 2 bases, with 17 bases between the two germline ends. CDR3 DNA: TGTGCCAGCAGTGAAGCGGTCGCAGGGCGCGGTGGCAATCAGCCCCAGCATTTT. Its protein is CASSEAVAGRGGNQPQHF.

The chain has TRBV12-5 and TRBJ2-5; 16 bases map to TRBD2. CDR3 length: 16 residues. Germline loops: CDR1 LGHNT, CDR2 FRNRAP. V shed 6 bases, J shed 5 bases, and the junction held 6 bases outside the gene matches. CDR3 sequence (DNA): TGTGCTAGTGGGGGGACTAGCGGGAGGGCCCCGGAGACCCAGTACTTC. Translating it yields CASGGTSGRAPETQYF.

The count of this clone is one. The chain recombines TRBV19 with TRBJ2-6; D remains unclear. Germline-derived CDR1 and CDR2 are LNHDA and SQIVND (reference sequence). The CDR3 runs to 16 residues. V shed 6 bases and J shed 0 bases, with 12 bases lying between them. This chain's CDR3 is CASRSPRYSGANVLTF. The CDR3 DNA sequence: TGTGCCAGTAGATCCCCCCGGTACTCTGGGGCCAACGTCCTGACTTTC.